The 29 T cell receptor beta chains in this list originate from one sample, sequenced in a study of T cell responses to AZD1222 COVID-19 vaccine. TCRdb keeps only in-frame clones here, not all; method: immunoSEQ multiplex PCR. The table shows around 140,000 clones, with approximately 86% occurring only once. The sample consisted of peripheral blood, taken 28 days after the second dose of the MenACWY control vaccine. The receptors here all came from an adult who received the MenACWY meningococcal vaccine as a control.

The CDR3 DNA reads as TGTGCCAGCAGCTTGGCCAAAGGACCCGGCCGATTGTCCTATGGCTACACCTTC. Translating gives CASSLAKGPGRLSYGYTF. V is TRBV5-6 and J is TRBJ1-2; D uncertain. Trimming shortened V by 0 bases and J by 4 bases, and 22 bases separated the two germline ends. The length of the CDR3 is 18 residues. CDR1 and CDR2 (germline): SGHDT, YYEEEE.

For the CDR3, the DNA is TGTGCCAGCAGCTTTCGTCTAGGTCGCAATGAGCAGTTCTTC. This translates into CASSFRLGRNEQFF. The chain carries TRBV7-9 and TRBJ2-1; D is unresolved. Trimming shortened V by 3 bases and J by 6 bases, and 12 bases separated the two germline ends. This CDR3 comprises 14 residues. CDR1 SEHNR and CDR2 FQNEAQ come from the germline V gene (reference sequence).

The V gene is TRBV12-3 or TRBV12-4, the J gene TRBJ2-7, with D possibly being TRBD1 (6 bases). There are 13 residues in the CDR3. V lost 6 bases to trimming and J lost 9 bases, with 18 bases between them. The CDR3 DNA reads as TGTGCCAGCAGCACCGGGACAACTATAGGGCAGTACTTC. It translates to CASSTGTTIGQYF.

This chain links TRBV19 with TRBJ1-5, with 11 bases fitting TRBD1. The trim removed 2 bases at V and 7 bases at J, leaving 7 bases unmatched. The CDR3 has 16 residues. Germline V gene lookup returns CDR1 LNHDA and CDR2 SQIVND (reference sequence). In DNA form, the CDR3 reads TGTGCCAGTAGTATAAAGGGACAGGGGGGCGGACAGCCCCAGCATTTT. Its protein product is CASSIKGQGGGQPQHF.

This clone appeared a few times. This chain links TRBV19 with TRBJ1-2; the D is unclear. Looked up from germline, CDR1 is LNHDA and CDR2 is SQIVND (reference sequence). Trimming removed 3 bases from V and 0 bases from J, with 8 bases in between. The CDR3 is 14 residues long. CDR3 nucleotides: TGTGCCAGTAGTATTTTAGAGACTAACTATGGCTACACCTTC. Its translation is CASSILETNYGYTF.

V gene TRBV24-1 combines with J gene TRBJ1-2, with 10 bases matching TRBD1. CDR3 length: 14 residues. V gave up 6 bases and J gave up 6 bases; unmatched junction bases: 6. Germline V gives CDR1 KGHDR, CDR2 SFDVKD. CDR3 in DNA: TGTGCCACCAGTCCTCCGGGACAGGGGCATGGCTACACCTTC. Translating it yields CATSPPGQGHGYTF.

The chain couples TRBV5-3 to TRBJ1-1, with D unresolved. TRBV5-3 is flagged as an ORF with uncertain function. The CDR3 is 14 amino acids. V lost 4 bases and J 1 base, leaving 11 bases between the germline ends. The CDR3 region has the DNA TGTGCCAGAAGCCTTCCAGCGAAGAACACTGAAGCTTTCTTT. It encodes CARSLPAKNTEAFF.

This chain connects TRBV4-2 to TRBJ1-2; the match to TRBD1 covers 10 bases. The junction had 9 bases not matched to a gene; V was cut back by 0 bases and J by 8 bases. Germline-derived CDR1 and CDR2 are LGHNA and YNFKEQ. The CDR3 extends over 16 amino acids. The chain's CDR3 is CASSQDWTGGTRGYTF. CDR3 nucleotides: TGTGCCAGCAGCCAAGATTGGACAGGGGGAACTAGAGGCTACACCTTC.

The rearrangement joins TRBV19 to TRBJ1-6; TRBD1 matches at 8 bases. This CDR3 has 15 amino acids. With 5 bases clipped from V and 8 bases from J, the junction kept 8 bases outside the gene matches. Germline assignment: CDR1 LNHDA and CDR2 SQIVND (reference sequence). The CDR3 loop is CASSRTGTGDSPLHF. The CDR3 DNA reads as TGTGCCAGTAGTCGGACCGGGACAGGAGATTCACCCCTCCACTTT.

The chain couples TRBV2 to TRBJ1-6; a possible D gene is TRBD1 (5 bases). V was cut by 3 bases and J by 8 bases, with 17 bases left in between. Per the germline V gene, CDR1 is SNHLY and CDR2 is FYNNEI. The CDR3 is 16 amino acids. CDR3 DNA sequence: TGTGCCAGCAGTGATCCCGGGGGAGGACGTCATTCACCCCTCCACTTT. Translating it yields CASSDPGGGRHSPLHF.

The chain uses TRBV7-2 and TRBJ1-4, with 10 bases aligning to TRBD1. The V gene's germline CDR1 is SGHTA and CDR2 FQGNSA. The CDR3 sequence is 16 residues long. V lost 2 bases to trimming and J lost 5 bases; unmatched junction nucleotides: 5. For the CDR3, the DNA is TGTGCCAGCAGCTTAATGACAGGGGGCGGGAATGAAAAACTGTTTTTT. It yields the protein CASSLMTGGGNEKLFF.

The chain joins TRBV30 to TRBJ1-2; D not certain. The V and J ends lost 1 base and 4 bases respectively, with 10 bases between them. Germline loops: CDR1 GTSNPN, CDR2 SVGIG (reference sequence). This CDR3 contains 13 residues. The chain's CDR3 is CAWSAGDAYGYTF. CDR3 nucleotides: TGTGCCTGGAGTGCAGGTGATGCCTATGGCTACACCTTC. Full variable domain (outside the CDR3, taken from reference TRBV30 and TRBJ1-2): SQTIHQWPATLVQPVGSPLSLECTVEGTSNPNLYWYRQAAGRGLQLLFYSVGIGQISSEVPQNLSASRPQDRQFILSSKKLLLSDSGFYLCAWSAGDAYGYTFGSGTRLTVV.

The chain recombines TRBV5-1 with TRBJ2-1; 7 bases are shared with TRBD1. V was pared by 4 bases and J by 7 bases, with 11 bases of the junction left unmatched. There are 15 residues in the CDR3. CDR1 is SGHRS and CDR2 is YFSETQ in the germline V gene. CDR3 amino acids: CASSPTRQGWNEQFF. DNA of the CDR3: TGCGCCAGCAGCCCTACTCGACAGGGTTGGAATGAGCAGTTCTTC.

The gene calls are TRBV6-6 and TRBJ1-1; D remains ambiguous. The V end lost 5 bases, the J end lost 1 base, and 8 bases lay between the germline ends. This CDR3 region has 13 residues. CDR1 and CDR2 (germline): MNHNY, SVGAGI (reference sequence). For the CDR3, the DNA is TGTGCCAGCAGTCCTTGGGGGAACACTGAAGCTTTCTTT. It specifies CASSPWGNTEAFF.

This sequence joins TRBV11-2 and TRBJ2-1, with 7 nucleotides matching TRBD2. Per germline, CDR1 SGHAT and CDR2 FQNNGV. V shed 1 base, J shed 1 base, and the junction held 1 base outside the gene matches. This CDR3 has 15 residues. For the CDR3, the DNA is TGTGCCAGCAGCTTAGTAGCGGGTTCCTACAATGAGCAGTTCTTC. Its protein product is CASSLVAGSYNEQFF.

V gene TRBV7-2 combines with J gene TRBJ1-1, with 8 bases that match TRBD1. This CDR3 has 12 amino acids. Germline V gene lookup returns CDR1 SGHTA and CDR2 FQGNSA. The ends lost 1 base at V and 12 bases at J; junction bases unmatched: 4. DNA for the CDR3: TGTGCCAGCAGCTTAGACAGGGGGGTAACTTTCTTT. Translating it yields CASSLDRGVTFF.

The CDR3 protein is CASSPRGTTSETQYF. In DNA, the CDR3 is TGCGCCAGCAGTCCCAGGGGGACGACCTCGGAGACCCAGTACTTC. The rearrangement uses TRBV10-2 and TRBJ2-5; 7 bases fit TRBD1. The length of the CDR3 is 15 residues. The V gene's germline CDR1 is WSHSY and CDR2 SAAADI. The V gene end was trimmed by 5 bases and the J gene end by 5 bases; junction bases not matched to a gene: 11.

In its sample, this clone was seen once. The chain couples TRBV7-9 to TRBJ2-3, with a weak D call TRBD1 (6 bases). Germline CDR1 SEHNR, CDR2 FQNEAQ (reference sequence). The CDR3 is made up of 16 amino acids. Deletions cut 1 base from V and 0 bases from J, with 11 bases between. Here the CDR3 reads CASSLGLDSSTDTQYF. The CDR3 nucleotides are TGTGCCAGCAGCTTAGGGTTGGACAGTAGCACAGATACGCAGTATTTT.

In its sample, this clone was seen once. The V and J genes are TRBV11-3 and TRBJ2-5; 7 positions agree with TRBD1. Germline V gene data show CDR1 as SGHNT and CDR2 as YENEEA. Trimming cost V 2 bases and J 8 bases; bases outside gene matches: 8. This CDR3 has 14 amino acids. CDR3 sequence: CASSLLGGRGTQYF. The CDR3 coding sequence is TGTGCCAGCAGCTTATTAGGGGGCCGGGGTACCCAGTACTTC.

The rearrangement joins TRBV6-5 to TRBJ1-1, with D unresolved. There are 13 residues in the CDR3. The V end was cut by 2 bases, the J end by 4 bases, with 8 bases between. Per germline, CDR1 MNHEY and CDR2 SVGAGI. The CDR3 sequence: CASSYEVGTEAFF. CDR3 sequence (DNA): TGTGCCAGCAGTTACGAGGTTGGCACTGAAGCTTTCTTT.

The CDR3 sequence: CSVGGGMADTQYF. CDR3 bases: TGCAGCGTTGGAGGGGGGATGGCAGATACGCAGTATTTT. The V and J genes are TRBV29-1 and TRBJ2-3, with D perhaps being TRBD1 or TRBD2 (6 bases each). The length of the CDR3 is 13 residues. Germline values: CDR1 SQVTM, CDR2 ANQGSEA. V dropped 4 bases and J dropped 4 bases, with 12 bases sitting between them.

The genes are TRBV15 and TRBJ1-3; 10 bases match TRBD1. CDR3 length: 17 amino acids. Germline V gene lookup returns CDR1 LNHNV and CDR2 YYDKDF (reference sequence). The V and J ends lost 0 bases and 0 bases, in that order; junction bases with no gene match: 2. CDR3 region: CATSREGTGDSGNTIYF. In DNA, the CDR3 is TGTGCCACCAGCAGAGAAGGGACAGGGGACTCTGGAAACACCATATATTTT.

V gene TRBV7-9 combines with J gene TRBJ2-1; the D is unclear. The CDR3 has 12 residues. Germline CDR1 SEHNR, CDR2 FQNEAQ (reference sequence). Between the trimmed V and J ends, which lost 2 bases and 6 bases, there was a span of 5 bases. The CDR3 coding sequence is TGTGCCAGCAGCTTATCCCGCAATGAGCAGTTCTTC. It translates to CASSLSRNEQFF.

This clone was observed a single time. The V and J genes are TRBV2 and TRBJ2-2; D is possibly TRBD1 (5 bases). V lost 7 bases and J lost 5, with 14 bases in between. CDR1 SNHLY and CDR2 FYNNEI come from the germline V gene. This CDR3 contains 14 residues. The CDR3 coding sequence is TGTGCCAGCAATCGGAGTCCAGGGACCGGGGAGCTGTTTTTT. Translating it yields CASNRSPGTGELFF.

The V and J genes are TRBV5-1 and TRBJ1-6; D ambiguous. Germline V lookup: CDR1 SGHRS, CDR2 YFSETQ. The CDR3 is 16 amino acids. V dropped 2 bases and J dropped 8 bases, with 17 bases sitting between them. CDR3 sequence: CASSFLRAAGDSPLHF. DNA of the CDR3: TGCGCCAGCAGCTTTCTCCGAGCGGCGGGAGATTCACCCCTCCACTTT.

The genes are TRBV11-3 and TRBJ1-4; D is perhaps TRBD1 (6 bases). CDR3 length: 14 amino acids. Germline V lookup: CDR1 SGHNT, CDR2 YENEEA. V lost 6 bases to trimming and J lost 0 bases, with 8 bases between them. CDR3 DNA sequence: TGTGCCAGCAGAAGGACAGCAACTAATGAAAAACTGTTTTTT. It is translated as CASRRTATNEKLFF.

This clone turned up a few times. The chain uses TRBV2 and TRBJ1-2; possible D gene TRBD1, 6 bases. CDR3 size: 12 residues. Trimming shortened V by 4 bases and J by 4 bases, and 7 bases separated the two germline ends. Germline values: CDR1 SNHLY, CDR2 FYNNEI. CDR3 sequence: CASSGGPYGYTF. CDR3 in DNA: TGTGCCAGCAGTGGGGGGCCCTATGGCTACACCTTC.

The chain uses TRBV29-1 and TRBJ2-7; the D is unclear. The CDR3 length is 12 residues. CDR1 and CDR2 from the germline V gene are SQVTM and ANQGSEA. V was trimmed by 2 bases and J by 4 bases, leaving 9 bases between them. The CDR3 DNA follows: TGCAGCGTTGAATTGGCCCGGTACGAGCAGTACTTC. Translated: CSVELARYEQYF.

The chain carries TRBV9 and TRBJ1-2; D gene unclear. The V gene lost 0 bases and the J gene lost 0 bases, with 9 bases spanning the gap. The CDR3 contains 15 residues. Germline V gene lookup returns CDR1 SGDLS and CDR2 YYNGEE. The CDR3 region is CASSVGEGPNYGYTF. CDR3 coding DNA: TGTGCCAGCAGCGTAGGCGAGGGTCCTAACTATGGCTACACCTTC.